Each of the 23 T cell receptor beta chains below was sequenced from the same sample in a study of blood T cell repertoires in COVID-19. The repertoire was sequenced with immunoSEQ multiplex PCR; TCRdb's copy has only in-frame clones and lacks some. The data contain approximately 260,000 clones, about 81% of them singletons. The sequencing sample was made of peripheral blood. The receptor source for this set is a woman aged 55-75 years with active or convalescent COVID-19.

V and J are TRBV7-9 and TRBJ2-1; 10 nucleotides match TRBD2. Germline loops: CDR1 SEHNR, CDR2 FQNEAQ (reference sequence). CDR3 length: 14 amino acids. Unmatched junction bases numbered 12, after V lost 5 bases and J lost 14 bases. CDR3 protein: CASSPTLAGKSEFF. CDR3 in DNA: TGTGCCAGCAGCCCTACACTAGCGGGGAAGTCTGAGTTCTTC.

Only a few counts were recorded for this clone. The chain links TRBV20-1 to TRBJ2-5, with 7 bases identical to TRBD1. Germline lookup yields CDR1 DFQATT and CDR2 SNEGSKA (reference sequence). V shed 5 bases and J 1 base; nucleotides not matched to a gene: 7. The CDR3 is 14 amino acids. CDR3 sequence reads: CSAGGTVSQETQYF. The CDR3 DNA follows: TGCAGTGCTGGTGGGACAGTAAGCCAAGAGACCCAGTACTTC.

This chain links TRBV14 with TRBJ2-1; a weak D match, TRBD1 (5 bases). The germline CDR1 and CDR2 sequences are SGHDN and FVKESK. Deletions cut 6 bases from V and 5 bases from J, with 11 bases between. The CDR3 is made up of 13 amino acids. CDR3: CASRLDSNNEQFF. CDR3 nucleotide sequence: TGTGCCAGCAGACTCGACAGTAACAATGAGCAGTTCTTC.

The J gene is TRBJ2-3, the V gene TRBV30; 9 positions match TRBD2. Per the germline V gene, CDR1 is GTSNPN and CDR2 is SVGIG (reference sequence). Trimming took 0 bases from V and 0 from J; bases not matched to a gene: 7. The CDR3 extends over 17 amino acids. CDR3 protein: CAWSVGAGGPSTDTQYF. The CDR3 nucleotides are TGTGCCTGGAGTGTCGGAGCGGGGGGCCCTAGCACAGATACGCAGTATTTT.

The genes are TRBV5-1 and TRBJ1-2; tentatively, D is TRBD1 (5 bases). Germline V gene data show CDR1 as SGHRS and CDR2 as YFSETQ. There are 13 residues in the CDR3. Trimming stripped 5 bases from V and 1 base from J, with 9 bases between. The CDR3 DNA sequence: TGCGCCAGCAGAGAAGACAGTAACTATGGCTACACCTTC. Amino acids: CASREDSNYGYTF.

This clone has more than one count but fewer than ten. The genes are TRBV4-1 and TRBJ2-1; TRBD1 might be the D (6 bases). V lost 1 base, J lost 6 bases, and 13 bases lay in between. Germline V gene lookup returns CDR1 MGHRA and CDR2 YSYEKL. The CDR3 has 15 residues. The CDR3 loop reads CASSQGVRGSNEQFF. The DNA of the CDR3 is TGCGCCAGCAGCCAAGGGGTTAGGGGGTCCAATGAGCAGTTCTTC.

V gene TRBV14 combines with J gene TRBJ1-1; D ambiguous. This CDR3 region has 14 residues. Germline lookup yields CDR1 SGHDN and CDR2 FVKESK. V gave up 4 bases and J gave up 0 bases, with 9 bases separating them. CDR3 sequence reads: CASSRAGLNTEAFF. The CDR3 region has the DNA TGTGCCAGCAGCCGAGCGGGTCTGAACACTGAAGCTTTCTTT.

This chain uses TRBV7-9 with TRBJ2-1, with TRBD2 matching over 14 bases. From germline, CDR1 is SEHNR and CDR2 FQNEAQ (reference sequence). There are 17 residues in the CDR3. V lost 5 bases to trimming and J lost 7 bases; unmatched junction nucleotides: 10. The CDR3 here is CASSAPGLAGDRNEQFF. The DNA of the CDR3 is TGTGCCAGCAGCGCTCCGGGACTAGCGGGGGATCGGAATGAGCAGTTCTTC.

DNA for the CDR3: TGTGCCAGCAGGGCCCGGGCTGGAAACACCATATATTTT. It specifies CASRARAGNTIYF. The chain recombines TRBV3-1 (or the pseudogene TRBV3-2) with TRBJ1-3, with no clear D. V dropped 6 bases and J dropped 2 bases, with 8 bases sitting between them. The CDR3 contains 13 residues. Germline CDR1 and CDR2: LGHDT and YNNKEL (reference sequence).

The chain joins TRBV6-2 or TRBV6-3 to TRBJ2-2; 10 nucleotides match TRBD1. There are 17 residues in the CDR3. The ends lost 2 bases at V and 2 bases at J; junction bases unmatched: 5. The germline V gene has CDR1 MNHEY and CDR2 SVGEGT. The CDR3 spells CASSYTKTGGNTGELFF. CDR3 sequence (DNA): TGTGCCAGCAGTTACACCAAGACAGGGGGCAACACCGGGGAGCTGTTTTTT.

The V and J genes are TRBV5-4 and TRBJ2-5, with D unclear. With 0 bases removed from V and 0 bases from J, the gap between germline ends came to 3 bases. This CDR3 is built from 13 residues. Germline-derived CDR1 and CDR2 are SGHNT and YYREEE (reference sequence). As DNA, the CDR3 is TGTGCCAGCAGCTTGGCTAACCAAGAGACCCAGTACTTC. Its protein product is CASSLANQETQYF.

This chain uses TRBV5-1 with TRBJ2-1; TRBD2 is a possible D gene (6 bases). This CDR3 spans 14 amino acids. CDR1 is SGHRS, CDR2 YFSETQ, per germline. V gave up 4 bases and J gave up 2 bases, with 10 bases separating them. The CDR3 nucleotides read TGCGCCAGCAGCCCCGGGGGAGCCTACAATGAGCAGTTCTTC. Its translation is CASSPGGAYNEQFF.

The chain combines TRBV27 with TRBJ2-5; TRBD1 might be the D (6 bases). The CDR3 spans 15 residues. V was pared by 5 bases and J by 6 bases, with 19 bases between. Germline CDR1 MNHEY, CDR2 SMNVEV (reference sequence). The CDR3 nucleotides read TGTGCCAGCAGTCCCACCCACAGGGCTAAAAAGACCCAGTACTTC. Translation gives CASSPTHRAKKTQYF.

The count of this clone is one. V usage is TRBV5-6 and J usage is TRBJ1-6; D possibly corresponds to TRBD1 (6 bases). The CDR3 runs 13 residues. Per germline, CDR1 SGHDT and CDR2 YYEEEE. V was cut by 4 bases and J by 10 bases, with 12 bases left in between. CDR3 loop: CASSDNRVSPLHF. The CDR3 DNA follows: TGTGCCAGCAGCGATAACAGGGTCTCACCCCTCCACTTT.

This clone was seen more than once but under ten times. DNA of the CDR3: TGTGCCAGCAGAAGACAGGGGGCTGGTTCACCCCTCCACTTT. Protein: CASRRQGAGSPLHF. The chain couples TRBV3-1 (or the pseudogene TRBV3-2) to TRBJ1-6; 10 bases are a match to TRBD1. Losses at the gene ends were 6 bases for V and 9 bases for J; bases not matched to a gene: 5. Germline V gives CDR1 LGHDT, CDR2 YNNKEL (reference sequence). This CDR3 has 14 residues.

V gene TRBV18 combines with J gene TRBJ2-7; 9 bases line up with TRBD2. This CDR3 comprises 16 residues. Looked up from germline, CDR1 is KGHSH and CDR2 is LQKENI. V lost 0 bases and J lost 5; bases outside the gene matches: 8. DNA of the CDR3: TGTGCCAGCTCACCACCGTTCGGAGCGGGGGGCCACGAGCAGTACTTC. It translates to CASSPPFGAGGHEQYF.

Worth noting for this clone: This sample includes further DNA sequences coding for the same CDR3. The gene calls are TRBV10-1 and TRBJ1-6; the D is unclear. V was trimmed by 0 bases and J by 9 bases, leaving 6 bases between them. CDR1 and CDR2 (germline): WNHNN, SYGVQD (reference sequence). The CDR3 sequence is 13 residues long. Here the CDR3 reads CASSESGVSPLHF. Written as DNA, the CDR3 is TGCGCCAGCAGTGAGTCCGGGGTTTCACCCCTCCACTTT.

The sample holds a few counts of this clone. The genes are TRBV6-6 and TRBJ2-5; D unresolved. Trimming cost V 2 bases and J 5 bases, with 3 bases left between them. This CDR3 has 11 residues. Germline V gives CDR1 MNHNY, CDR2 SVGAGI (reference sequence). Written as DNA, the CDR3 is TGTGCCAGCAGTTACCGGGAGACCCAGTACTTC. The encoded protein is CASSYRETQYF.

The chain links TRBV7-9 to TRBJ2-3, with 9 bases fitting TRBD1. Unmatched junction bases numbered 14, after V lost 5 bases and J lost 2 bases. The CDR3 has 18 amino acids. The germline CDR1 and CDR2 sequences are SEHNR and FQNEAQ (reference sequence). CDR3: CASSPTLGGQGPTDTQYF. As DNA, the CDR3 is TGTGCCAGCAGCCCGACCCTCGGGGGACAGGGACCCACAGATACGCAGTATTTT.

V and J are TRBV2 and TRBJ2-1, with D tentatively TRBD1 (5 bases). Looked up from germline, CDR1 is SNHLY and CDR2 is FYNNEI. Trimming took off 5 bases at V and 9 bases at J, with 14 bases between the two ends. This CDR3 has 13 amino acids. This chain's CDR3 is CASSQTDFGEQFF. The CDR3 bases are TGTGCCAGCAGTCAGACAGACTTCGGTGAGCAGTTCTTC.

This clone showed up just a few times. V usage is TRBV12-2 and J usage is TRBJ1-3; the listed D gene, TRBD1, was not tested against the DNA. TRBV12-2 is a pseudogene locus. The CDR3 extends over 17 amino acids. CDR3 amino acids: CASRLEWTGNSGNTIYF. CDR3 coding DNA: TGTGCAAGTCGCTTAGAGTGGACAGGTAACTCTGGAAACACCATATATTTT.

This rearrangement joins TRBV10-1 to TRBJ1-3; a weak D match, TRBD1 (5 bases). The CDR3 is 16 residues long. CDR1 is WNHNN and CDR2 is SYGVQD in the germline V gene (reference sequence). Trimming removed 1 base at V and 0 bases at J, with 10 bases between. The CDR3 is CASSECADSSGNTIYF. CDR3 sequence (DNA): TGCGCCAGCAGTGAGTGTGCAGACAGCTCTGGAAACACCATATATTTT.

The chain employs TRBV10-2 and TRBJ1-3; D is perhaps TRBD1 (6 bases). This CDR3 is 14 amino acids long. Germline V gene sequence: CDR1 WSHSY, CDR2 SAAADI. V was clipped by 2 bases and J by 3 bases, with 8 bases between them. In nucleotides, the CDR3 is TGCGCCAGCAGTGAGCAGGGGAATGGAAACACCATATATTTT. Translation gives CASSEQGNGNTIYF.